This T cell receptor beta chain was captured in a study of identical twins. TCRdb used MiXCR to reprocess the 5' RACE reads, holding one entry per CDR3 protein. Here the sample spans about 100,000 distinct CDR3 sequences, less than 6.5% being singletons. The CDR3 is 15 amino acids. Per germline, CDR1 MNHEY and CDR2 SVGAGI. Trimming took off 6 bases at V and 2 bases at J, with 14 bases between the two ends. The table lists this clonotype with a few counts. The chain carries TRBV6-5 and TRBJ1-3; D uncertain. Sequencing was done on a sample of memory T cells sorted from blood. The receptor was derived from a woman aged 45-65 years in good health. CDR3 residues: CASRYGGGAGNTIYF. The CDR3 bases are TGTGCCAGCAGATACGGAGGTGGGGCTGGAAACACCATATATTTT.